This T cell receptor beta chain was sequenced for a study of Graves' ophthalmopathy and Graves' hyperthyroidism (dated by TCRdb to the late 2010s). About the full investigation: Peripheral blood samples were taken at the time of initial diagnosis, before any treatment was given. The study used signatures of the TCR beta repertoire to tell Graves' ophthalmopathy apart from Graves' hyperthyroidism and to predict which patients would progress to ophthalmopathy. In total, 135 blood samples were TCR-sequenced: approximately 42 ophthalmopathy, 80 or so hyperthyroidism and 17 hyperthyroidism-to-ophthalmopathy patients. A discovery set of 100 patients (43 ophthalmopathy, 55 to 65 stable hyperthyroidism) was enrolled to explore V-J signatures distinguishing ophthalmopathy from hyperthyroidism. The independent validation cohort included around 19 hyperthyroidism patients plus 17 patients who later progressed from hyperthyroidism to ophthalmopathy. In roughly 6 hyperthyroidism patients, the T-cell repertoires found in thyroid tissue were compared with those found in blood. After sampling, hyperthyroidism patients received methimazole starting at 30 mg daily, and ophthalmopathy patients received high-dose intravenous methylprednisolone.

For this chain, trimming is 6 bases at the V end and 6 bases at the J end, and the number of junction bases without a gene match is 4. Its CDR3 holds 11 amino acids, cysteine through phenylalanine. The sequence is cut down to CDR3 DNA, 33 bases in frame from base 1. CDR1 and CDR2, per the germline V gene, are SQVTM and ANQGSEA. About this clonotype: Its antigen specificity is not known. Within one base of it there is no much larger clone, and no base qualities were kept.

For repertoire sequencing, TCR beta CDR3 regions were amplified from RNA transcripts. The first round was an RT-PCR using HTBI primers with the Qiagen OneStep RT-PCR kit, and this first round was followed by a second-round multiplex PCR, then size selection and purification. Libraries were sequenced paired-end with 100 bp reads on an Illumina HiSeq2000. The original methods were these. SOAPnuke was used for read processing, and reads with adapters, uncalled bases, a mean Phred below 15, or no exact constant-primer or identifier match were discarded. COPE v1.2.5 was used to merge high-quality paired reads. Each unique nucleotide sequence was treated as a clonotype, and MiTCR v1.1 was used to align the clonotypes to the IMGT TRB V, D and J references. The analysis was limited to V-J combinations with a frequency above 0.0001, which together covered just over 98% of the repertoires. For each V-J combination, a TCR clonal expansion and chaos score was defined as F50 clonal expansion divided by the chaos observed in the TCRdist matrix. Welch's t-statistics and random forest were used to reduce features to about a dozen V-J combinations, which were fed into a naive Bayes classifier. The Morisita-Horn index was used to measure how similar the thyroid and blood repertoires were. TCRdb cleaned the public reads at Q25 with fastp, built clones with MiXCR and kept in-frame beta chains. Each entry is one CDR3 protein sequence, shown with its most common DNA and genes. The V and J calls, along with clone size, are taken from TCRdb and not from the paper's own processing. Counted in this sample were 240,000 or so distinct CDR3 sequences; 45% of them appeared once. The top ten clonotypes cover less than 50% of the sample.

The ophthalmopathy patients had moderately to severely active disease, with a Clinical Activity Score of 3 or higher, a NOSPECS grade of 4 or higher, and a disease duration of less than 3 months. Patients with other autoimmune diseases, uncontrolled infections, pregnancy or lactation were excluded from the study. Clinical symptoms, serum thyroxine, TRAb, thyroid ultrasound and orbital computed tomography were used for diagnosis. Using Ficoll-Paque density gradient centrifugation, PBMCs were isolated from 9 to 10 ml of fresh peripheral blood. Trizol reagent was used to extract the total RNA, and its quality was then checked on an Agilent 2100 Bioanalyzer. What the work shows at the level of the full study, not this receptor alone: In validation, the model predicted ophthalmopathy progression with about 71% sensitivity and about 73% specificity; some 13 predicted patients were CT-confirmed with GO in a median of 6.5 months. Among expanded thyroid clonotypes with frequency above 0.001, most also showed up in blood, which suggests that blood repertoires may reflect the thyroid immune response. In cross-validation, the 13-signature model distinguished ophthalmopathy from stable hyperthyroidism with almost 90% sensitivity and nearly 82% specificity, and in the test set the corresponding values were roughly 80% and 76%. Sample size was not predetermined statistically, and investigators were not blinded to group allocation.

This sequence was found in an adult man with Graves' ophthalmopathy. This chain joins TRBV29-1 to TRBJ2-7, with 8 central nucleotides matching TRBD1. Sequencing was performed on peripheral blood. Here is the DNA: TGCAGCGTCGACAGGGGTCGCGAGCAGTACTTC. The encoded protein is CSVDRGREQYF.